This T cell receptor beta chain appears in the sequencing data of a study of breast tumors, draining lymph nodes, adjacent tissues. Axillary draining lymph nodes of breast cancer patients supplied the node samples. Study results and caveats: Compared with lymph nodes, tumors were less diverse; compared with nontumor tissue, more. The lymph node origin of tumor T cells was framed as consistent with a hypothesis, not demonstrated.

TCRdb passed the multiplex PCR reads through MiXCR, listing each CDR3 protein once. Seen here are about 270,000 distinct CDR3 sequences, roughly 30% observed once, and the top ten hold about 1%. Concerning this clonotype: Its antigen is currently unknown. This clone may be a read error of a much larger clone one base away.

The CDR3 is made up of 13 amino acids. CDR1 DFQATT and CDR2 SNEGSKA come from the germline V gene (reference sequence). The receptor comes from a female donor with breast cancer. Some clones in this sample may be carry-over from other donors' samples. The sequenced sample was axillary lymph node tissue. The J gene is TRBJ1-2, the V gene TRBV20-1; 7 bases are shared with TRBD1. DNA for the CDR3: TGCAGTGCTAACGACAGGGCGATCTATGCCTACACCTTC. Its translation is CSANDRAIYAYTF.